Listed here are 12 T cell receptor beta chains from one sample, sequenced in a study of regulatory T cells in long-lasting Graves disease. Time point meaning: persistent/refractory GD, antithyroid drugs over 5 years with positive TRAb. PBMC RNA served as the TCR library source. Arm-PCR of CDR3 regions with iRepertoire HTBI primers generated TCR beta libraries. TCRdb reanalysed the multiplex PCR reads using MiXCR and keeps one entry per CDR3 protein. Of about 470,000 distinct CDR3 sequences in the sample, under 25% were seen once. The sample was peripheral blood mononuclear cells (PBMCs), taken when the disease was refractory, from a patient treated with antithyroid drugs. The receptors come from a female donor with Graves disease.

The sample holds many counts of this clonotype. The J gene is TRBJ2-5, the V gene TRBV15; D is perhaps TRBD1 (6 bases). V shed 2 bases and J shed 4 bases, with 14 bases lying between them. The CDR3 runs to 15 residues. Germline CDR1 is LNHNV and CDR2 is YYDKDF (reference sequence). The CDR3 nucleotides read TGTGCCACCAGCAGATCTTTAGTCAGGGGAGAGACCCAGTACTTC. It is translated as CATSRSLVRGETQYF.

This chain joins TRBV6-5 and TRBJ2-7; D tentatively reads TRBD1 or TRBD2 (5 bases each). From germline, CDR1 is MNHEY and CDR2 SVGAGI. This CDR3 is built from 16 residues. The V gene lost 2 bases and the J gene lost 6 bases, with 20 bases spanning the gap. The DNA for the CDR3 is TGTGCCAGCAGTTACGATGGGACCTCCGTTTGGAGCGAGCAGTACTTC. It specifies CASSYDGTSVWSEQYF.

V gene TRBV9 combines with J gene TRBJ2-7; 7 bases are shared with TRBD1. Germline values: CDR1 SGDLS, CDR2 YYNGEE. CDR3 length: 16 amino acids. Trimming cost V 2 bases and J 4 bases; bases outside gene matches: 12. The CDR3 nucleotides are TGTGCCAGCAGCGTCTCTTCTCGGGGACAGAGATACGAGCAGTACTTC. This encodes CASSVSSRGQRYEQYF. The whole variable domain, filled in from reference TRBV9 and TRBJ2-7, reads DSGVTQTPKHLITATGQRVTLRCSPRSGDLSVYWYQQSLDQGLQFLIQYYNGEERAKGNILERFSAQQFPDLHSELNLSSLELGDSALYFCASSVSSRGQRYEQYFGPGTRLTVT.

This chain links TRBV5-1 with TRBJ2-7; 7 bases map to TRBD1. Germline CDR1 and CDR2: SGHRS and YFSETQ. The junction had 8 bases not matched to a gene; V was cut back by 2 bases and J by 6 bases. The CDR3 spans 14 residues. The CDR3 nucleotides are TGCGCCAGCAGCTTTCGGGACAGCCCCTCCGAGCAGTACTTC. This encodes CASSFRDSPSEQYF.

This clonotype was observed at least ten times. The V and J genes are TRBV3-1 and TRBJ1-2, with a tentative D call TRBD1 (6 bases). The CDR3 totals 13 residues. Germline values: CDR1 LGHDT, CDR2 YNNKEL (reference sequence). V gave up 0 bases and J gave up 6 bases, with 8 bases separating them. CDR3 sequence (DNA): TGTGCCAGCAGCCAAGACAGGGGAAATGGCTACACCTTC. Translated: CASSQDRGNGYTF.

For this clonotype: This may stem from a read error, because a much larger clone lies one nucleotide away. V is TRBV28 and J is TRBJ2-5; D gene uncertain. Germline CDR1 is MDHEN and CDR2 is SYDVKM. V was shortened by 3 bases and J by 0 bases, with 5 bases between the two germline ends. This CDR3 has 13 amino acids. Here the CDR3 DNA reads TGTGCCAGCAGTTTCCCACACCAAGAGACCCAGTACTTC. Protein: CASSFPHQETQYF.

J is TRBJ2-1 and V is TRBV19; 11 bases are a match to TRBD2. The CDR3 extends over 15 amino acids. The V gene end was trimmed by 8 bases and the J gene end by 3 bases; junction bases not matched to a gene: 6. Per the germline V gene, CDR1 is LNHDA and CDR2 is SQIVND (reference sequence). The DNA for the CDR3 is TGTGCCAGTTCCACTAGCGGGAGTTTCTACAATGAGCAGTTCTTC. This encodes CASSTSGSFYNEQFF.

The rearrangement uses TRBV7-3 and TRBJ2-1; perhaps TRBD2 as D (6 bases). Trimming removed 4 bases at V and 3 bases at J, with 13 bases between. CDR1 and CDR2 from the germline V gene are SGHTA and FQGTGA. There are 15 residues in the CDR3. CDR3 in amino acids: CASSSVSSDYNEQFF. The CDR3, as DNA: TGTGCCAGCAGCTCTGTCTCTAGCGACTACAATGAGCAGTTCTTC.

Only one count was recorded for this clonotype. Here the CDR3 reads CASMGYSSYEQFF. CDR3 nucleotide sequence: TGCGCCAGCATGGGCTACTCCTCCTACGAGCAGTTCTTC. The rearrangement links TRBV5-1 to TRBJ2-1; D gene ambiguous. Per germline, CDR1 SGHRS and CDR2 YFSETQ. Deletions cut 6 bases from V and 10 bases from J, with 17 bases between. This CDR3 is built from 13 residues.

This clonotype was picked up many times. The chain combines TRBV28 with TRBJ1-4; TRBD1 agrees at 7 bases. This CDR3 spans 15 amino acids. The V segment lost 3 bases and the J segment 1 base; nucleotides outside the gene matches: 2. The germline gives CDR1 MDHEN, CDR2 SYDVKM. In nucleotides, the CDR3 is TGTGCCAGCAGTTTTTACAGGGGAACTAATGAAAAACTGTTTTTT. Protein sequence: CASSFYRGTNEKLFF.

A few counts support this clonotype. The genes are TRBV3-1 and TRBJ1-6; D gene ambiguous. The CDR3 is made up of 16 amino acids. With 2 bases removed from V and 6 bases from J, the gap between germline ends came to 14 bases. Germline CDR1 LGHDT, CDR2 YNNKEL (reference sequence). The CDR3 protein is CASSQLSGKSNSPLHF. The CDR3, as DNA: TGTGCCAGCAGCCAACTCTCCGGGAAAAGTAATTCACCCCTCCACTTT.

The sample holds many counts of this clonotype. V is TRBV5-1 and J is TRBJ1-2, with 8 bases lining up with TRBD1. This CDR3 contains 12 residues. Germline CDR1 is SGHRS and CDR2 is YFSETQ. Unmatched junction bases numbered 3, after V lost 5 bases and J lost 6 bases. CDR3 coding DNA: TGCGCCAGCAGAGAGACAGGGGATGGCTACACCTTC. As protein: CASRETGDGYTF.